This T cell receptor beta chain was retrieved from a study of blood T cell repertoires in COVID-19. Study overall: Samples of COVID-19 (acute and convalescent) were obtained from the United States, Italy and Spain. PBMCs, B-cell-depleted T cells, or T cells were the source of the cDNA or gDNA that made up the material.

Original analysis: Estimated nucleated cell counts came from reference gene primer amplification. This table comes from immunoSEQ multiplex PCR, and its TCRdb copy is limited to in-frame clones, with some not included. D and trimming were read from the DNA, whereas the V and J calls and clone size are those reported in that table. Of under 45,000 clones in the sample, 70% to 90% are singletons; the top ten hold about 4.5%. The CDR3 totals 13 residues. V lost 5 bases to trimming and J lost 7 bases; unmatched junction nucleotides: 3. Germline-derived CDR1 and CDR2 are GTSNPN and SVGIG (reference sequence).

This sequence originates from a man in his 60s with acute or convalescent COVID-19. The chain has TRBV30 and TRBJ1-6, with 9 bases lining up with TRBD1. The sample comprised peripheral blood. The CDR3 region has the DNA TGTGCCTGGGGGACAGGGAACAATTCACCCCTCCACTTT. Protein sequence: CAWGTGNNSPLHF. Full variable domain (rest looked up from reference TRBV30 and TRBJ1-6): SQTIHQWPATLVQPVGSPLSLECTVEGTSNPNLYWYRQAAGRGLQLLFYSVGIGQISSEVPQNLSASRPQDRQFILSSKKLLLSDSGFYLCAWGTGNNSPLHFGNGTRLTVT.